The rows below give T cell receptor beta chains drawn from one sample of a study of shared clonotypes between healthy human individuals. Some clones are missing from TCRdb's copy, which holds only in-frame ones; the method was immunoSEQ multiplex PCR. In the table there are fewer than 600,000 clones, around 79% of which are singletons. What was sequenced was PBMCs. These receptors came from a woman aged 35 to 49 in good health. Some clones in this sample may be carry-over from other donors' samples. CDR3s include the opening cysteine and the closing phenylalanine or tryptophan. The order of the fields is J gene, clone size, V gene, D gene, CDR3 protein, CDR3 DNA. The D gene is left open where the match is weak. Clone size is given for some rows only: seen once, a few or many times, or a class if the clone is expanded.

TRBJ1-1	.	TRBV7-8	TRBD1	CASSLSQGVNTEAFF	TGTGCCAGCAGCTTATCACAGGGGGTGAACACTGAAGCTTTCTTT
TRBJ1-1	.	TRBV5-1	.	CASSLGTANTEAFF	TGCGCCAGCAGCTTGGGCACCGCGAACACTGAAGCTTTCTTT
TRBJ2-3	.	TRBV7-2	.	CASSFRAGTSTDTQYF	TGTGCCAGCAGCTTCCGGGCGGGAACTAGCACAGATACGCAGTATTTT
TRBJ2-2	.	TRBV5-8	.	CASSLAIGYPGELFF	TGTGCCAGCAGCTTGGCCATAGGGTACCCCGGGGAGCTGTTTTTT
TRBJ2-5	.	TRBV7-9	TRBD2	CASSRTSTSGQETQYF	TGTGCCAGCAGCCGAACAAGTACTAGCGGCCAAGAGACCCAGTACTTC
TRBJ2-1	.	TRBV29-1	TRBD1	CSVEPQGTYNEQFF	TGCAGCGTTGAACCACAGGGGACGTACAATGAGCAGTTCTTC
TRBJ2-1	.	TRBV5-1	.	CASKSRVGPNEQFF	TGCGCCAGCAAGTCTCGAGTGGGCCCTAATGAGCAGTTCTTC
TRBJ2-2	.	TRBV5-5	TRBD2	CASSLAAVGAGGFHGELFF	TGTGCCAGCAGCTTGGCGGCAGTGGGTGCGGGAGGTTTTCACGGGGAGCTGTTTTTT
TRBJ2-1	.	TRBV2	TRBD2	CASLLAGGPGEQFF	TGTGCCAGCCTACTAGCGGGAGGGCCGGGTGAGCAGTTCTTC
TRBJ1-5	.	TRBV28	TRBD1	CASSSTGQGAFFSNQPQHF	TGTGCCAGCAGTTCAACTGGACAGGGGGCTTTCTTTAGCAATCAGCCCCAGCATTTT
TRBJ2-7	.	TRBV18	TRBD2	CASSPPSGSYEQYF	TGTGCCAGCTCACCACCTAGCGGGAGCTACGAGCAGTACTTC
TRBJ2-1	.	TRBV6-1	TRBD1	CASSQGAYNEQFF	TGTGCCAGCAGTCAGGGGGCCTACAATGAGCAGTTCTTC
TRBJ2-1	once	TRBV28	.	CASSLSPGAADEQFF	TGTGCCAGCAGTTTATCCCCCGGGGCCGCCGATGAGCAGTTCTTC
TRBJ2-3	.	TRBV6-4	TRBD2	CASGEREGGPDTQYF	TGTGCCAGCGGTGAGCGGGAGGGAGGCCCAGATACGCAGTATTTT
TRBJ2-3	.	TRBV27	.	CASSSWTSTDTQYF	TGTGCCAGCAGTTCGTGGACAAGCACAGATACGCAGTATTTT
TRBJ1-5	.	TRBV5-4	.	CASSLDPGQPQHF	TGTGCCAGCAGCTTGGACCCGGGTCAGCCCCAGCATTTT
TRBJ2-1	.	TRBV7-9	.	CASSLAGKAWEFF	TGTGCCAGCAGCTTAGCGGGGAAGGCCTGGGAGTTCTTC
TRBJ2-3	.	TRBV7-8	TRBD1	CASSLAVGQGHATQYF	TGTGCCAGCAGCTTAGCGGTAGGACAGGGGCACGCTACGCAGTATTTT
TRBJ2-7	.	TRBV27	TRBD2	CASSTGTSGLYEQYF	TGTGCCAGCAGCACTGGGACTAGCGGATTATACGAGCAGTACTTC
TRBJ1-2	many	TRBV18	TRBD1	CASSPPGDRGYGYTF	TGTGCCAGCTCACCACCGGGGGACAGGGGCTATGGCTACACCTTC
TRBJ1-1	.	TRBV7-9	.	CASSQGGETNTEAFF	TGTGCCAGCAGCCAAGGGGGAGAAACGAACACTGAAGCTTTCTTT
TRBJ1-2	.	TRBV7-2	.	CASSPRQIDGYTF	TGTGCCAGCAGCCCCCGACAGATAGACGGCTACACCTTC